This TCR beta chain came from a study of shared clonotypes between healthy human individuals. Whole-study context: Aged between 18 and 49, the donors were two women and a few men.

Turning to this clone: What it binds is unknown.

Study conclusions and caveats: Compared with clonotypes that all four donors shared, non-shared clonotypes had lower generation probabilities.

Only in-frame clones appear in the TCRdb table, and some are missing; sequencing was by immunoSEQ multiplex PCR. The table shows about 1.5 million clones, with over 95% occurring only once. This CDR3 has 15 residues. Trimming removed 3 bases from V and 4 bases from J; junction bases left unmatched: 7. Germline values: CDR1 MGHRA, CDR2 YSYEKL. The rearrangement links TRBV4-1 to TRBJ1-1; the match to TRBD1 covers 8 bases. Specimen: naive CD4+ T cells sorted from blood. Subset specified: CD45RA+ positively selected. The receptor's source is a young man in good health. CDR3 region: CASSQTTGVRTEAFF. Here the CDR3 DNA reads TGCGCCAGCAGCCAGACGACAGGGGTTCGCACTGAAGCTTTCTTT.